This TCR beta chain was recorded in a study of blood T cell repertoires in COVID-19. This clone was seen more than once but under ten times. Authors' analysis steps: Estimation of nucleated cell counts relied on the amplification of reference gene primers. Sequencing used immunoSEQ multiplex PCR; TCRdb keeps in-frame clones, though not all of them. V and J calls and clone size are those listed in that table; D and trimming were worked out from the DNA. The data contain some 170,000 clones, more than 75% of them singletons. The CDR3 is 13 residues long. V lost 6 bases to trimming and J lost 5 bases, with 13 bases between them.

The sequence derives from a woman aged 45-65 years with active or convalescent COVID-19. The sequenced sample consisted of peripheral blood. The V gene is TRBV12-3 or TRBV12-4, the J gene TRBJ1-1; tentatively, D is TRBD1 (6 bases). The CDR3 DNA sequence: TGTGCCAGCAGAAGGACAGCGGAAACTGAAGCTTTCTTT. Translation: CASRRTAETEAFF.